A selection of T cell receptor beta chains follows, all from one sample in a study of OX40 agonist ivuxolimab in advanced cancers. Here immunoSEQ multiplex PCR was the method, and the copy in TCRdb shows in-frame clones only, minus some. The table shows about 150,000 clones, with roughly 94% occurring only once. The sequencing used CD4+ or CD8+ T cells sorted from blood, collected in a trial of the OX40 agonist ivuxolimab. These receptors all stem from an adult with an advanced solid tumor such as melanoma, head and neck, liver or kidney cancer. CDR3s include the opening cysteine and the closing phenylalanine or tryptophan. The D gene is left open where the match is weak. Clone size is stated in some rows and not others, as once, few, many or a class when expanded.

clone size	D gene	V gene	J gene	CDR3 DNA	CDR3 protein
.	TRBD1	TRBV19	TRBJ2-7	TGTGCCAGTAGTATAAGACAGGGGACCTACGAGCAGTACTTC	CASSIRQGTYEQYF
few	.	TRBV6-1	TRBJ1-1	TGTGCCAGCAGTGAAGCGCGGGAAGTATCGGCTTTCTTT	CASSEAREVSAFF
.	TRBD1	TRBV9	TRBJ1-1	TGTGCCAGCAGCGCATCCGGACAGGGGCACACTGAAGCTTTCTTT	CASSASGQGHTEAFF
.	TRBD1	TRBV19	TRBJ1-2	TGTGCCAGTAGTACCCGGGACAGGGGTGTTGTCTATGGCTACACCTTC	CASSTRDRGVVYGYTF
.	.	TRBV28	TRBJ1-1	TGTGCCAGCAGCCCCCACAGGATTGCGAACACTGAAGCTTTCTTT	CASSPHRIANTEAFF
.	.	TRBV9	TRBJ2-7	TGTGCCAGCAGCGTAGCTAGTGTCGCCCAGGGCAGTTACGAGCAGTACTTC	CASSVASVAQGSYEQYF
.	TRBD2	TRBV27	TRBJ2-3	TGTGCCAGCAGTTTGGGGCTAGCGGAAGATACGCAGTATTTT	CASSLGLAEDTQYF
.	.	TRBV7-3	TRBJ2-2	TGTGCCAGCAGCCCAATTGGGGTCGGGGAGCTGTTTTTT	CASSPIGVGELFF
.	TRBD1	TRBV5-1	TRBJ1-1	TGCGCCAGCAGCTTACGGACAGGTTGGGACACTGAAGCTTTCTTT	CASSLRTGWDTEAFF
.	TRBD1	TRBV10-2	TRBJ1-3	TGCGCCAGCAGTCGGGACAGGGGTGACACCATATATTTT	CASSRDRGDTIYF
.	.	TRBV6-5	TRBJ1-1	TGTGCCAGCAGTTACTCCGCCCAGGCAGCTGAAGCTTTCTTT	CASSYSAQAAEAFF